Reported below is one TCR beta chain. This entry is derived from a study of PD-L1 blockade in urothelial cancer. Study-level information: Administration of atezolizumab to patients began around 2014, at 1,200 mg intravenously every 3 weeks. Previous chemotherapy exposure amounted to 0 to 3 regimens for patients.

Synthetic spike-ins, TCR analog templates, were added into each PCR. Here immunoSEQ multiplex PCR was the method, and the copy in TCRdb shows in-frame clones only, minus some. The table has about 53,000 clones, around 90% seen once. Time point of the sample: pretreatment peripheral blood. The length of the CDR3 is 14 residues. Trimming removed 3 bases from V and 2 bases from J, with 8 bases in between. The germline V gene encodes CDR1 LNHDA and CDR2 SQIVND (reference sequence). The chain has TRBV19 and TRBJ2-1; D remains ambiguous. The TCR comes from a woman in her sixties or seventies with urothelial cancer. The sequences come from PBMCs, collected around atezolizumab (anti-PD-L1) treatment. CDR3 in DNA: TGTGCCAGTAGTATGGGTGGGCCCTACAATGAGCAGTTCTTC. Protein product: CASSMGGPYNEQFF.